Shown below are 30 T cell receptor beta chains from a single sample sequenced in a study of blood T cell repertoires in COVID-19. The protocol was immunoSEQ multiplex PCR, while the TCRdb copy is restricted to in-frame clones and leaves out a portion. The sample gives about 200,000 clones, about nine tenths of which show up once; 1.5% to 2% is in the top ten. Material for sequencing was peripheral blood. These receptors were obtained from a man between 18 and 29 years old with active or convalescent COVID-19.

CDR3 in amino acids: CASGLVLGTGGGETQYF. CDR3 DNA: TGTGCTAGTGGTTTGGTATTAGGGACAGGGGGAGGTGAGACCCAGTACTTC. The J gene is TRBJ2-5, the V gene TRBV12-5, with TRBD1 identical over 11 bases. V was pared by 0 bases and J by 5 bases, with 8 bases of the junction left unmatched. The germline gives CDR1 LGHNT, CDR2 FRNRAP. The CDR3 extends over 17 amino acids. The variable domain in full, with the rest retrieved from reference TRBV12-5 and TRBJ2-5, is DARVTQTPRHKVTEMGQEVTMRCQPILGHNTVFWYRQTMMQGLELLAYFRNRAPLDDSGMPKDRFSAEMPDATLATLKIQPSEPRDSAVYFCASGLVLGTGGGETQYFGPGTRLLVL.

The chain is built from TRBV7-2 and TRBJ2-7, with D possibly being TRBD1 (6 bases). V lost 3 bases and J lost 0, with 24 bases in between. CDR3 size: 19 residues. Germline CDR1 reads SGHTA; CDR2 reads FQGNSA. The CDR3 spells CASSFPGHRIMASSYEQYF. In DNA, the CDR3 is TGTGCCAGCAGCTTTCCGGGACACCGAATTATGGCGAGCTCCTACGAGCAGTACTTC.

For the CDR3, the DNA is TGTGCCAGCTCACCGGGACAGAATCAGCCCCAGCATTTT. Its translation is CASSPGQNQPQHF. The rearrangement links TRBV18 to TRBJ1-5, with TRBD1 matching 7 bases. In germline, CDR1 is KGHSH, CDR2 LQKENI. Unmatched junction bases numbered 0, after V lost 3 bases and J lost 4 bases. The CDR3 runs to 13 residues.

The chain uses TRBV18 and TRBJ2-2; 9 bases line up with TRBD2. Germline V lookup: CDR1 KGHSH, CDR2 LQKENI. V trimming: 3 bases; J trimming: 6 bases; junction bases outside the gene matches: 8. The CDR3 totals 16 residues. CDR3 in amino acids: CASSPRETSGPGELFF. The CDR3 DNA sequence: TGTGCCAGCTCACCTAGAGAGACTAGCGGTCCCGGGGAGCTGTTTTTT.

The rearrangement joins TRBV15 to TRBJ2-7; TRBD1 matches at 10 bases. This CDR3 is built from 14 residues. Unmatched junction bases numbered 6, after V lost 4 bases and J lost 6 bases. CDR1 and CDR2 (germline): LNHNV, YYDKDF (reference sequence). The CDR3 sequence: CATSTDRGPGEQYF. The DNA of the CDR3 is TGTGCCACCAGCACCGACAGGGGGCCAGGCGAGCAGTACTTC.

The chain couples TRBV18 to TRBJ2-1; TRBD2 matches at 10 bases. With V trimmed by 1 base and J by 9 bases, 9 bases remained unmatched. The CDR3 has 16 residues. CDR1 and CDR2 (germline): KGHSH, LQKENI. This CDR3 reads CASSPRLAGDSGEQFF. Here the CDR3 DNA reads TGTGCCAGCTCACCACGGCTAGCGGGAGATAGTGGTGAGCAGTTCTTC.

The chain employs TRBV24-1 and TRBJ1-3, with a tentative D call TRBD1 (6 bases). The V gene lost 3 bases and the J gene lost 2 bases, with 10 bases spanning the gap. This CDR3 is 15 amino acids long. CDR1 is KGHDR, CDR2 SFDVKD, per germline. The CDR3 coding sequence is TGTGCCACCAGTGATGGGGGGGCAACTGGAAACACCATATATTTT. Translating gives CATSDGGATGNTIYF.

The chain employs TRBV5-1 and TRBJ2-1, with D possibly TRBD2 on 7 matching bases. CDR1 SGHRS and CDR2 YFSETQ come from the germline V gene. The CDR3 is made up of 15 amino acids. The V gene lost 1 base and the J gene lost 5 bases, with 13 bases spanning the gap. CDR3 in amino acids: CASSLSAGANNEQFF. CDR3 sequence (DNA): TGCGCCAGCAGCTTGTCTGCGGGGGCGAACAATGAGCAGTTCTTC.

CDR3 nucleotide sequence: TGTGCCAGCACCGGGACAAGCACTGAAGCTTTCTTT. It is translated as CASTGTSTEAFF. The chain uses TRBV6-5 and TRBJ1-1, with a weak D call TRBD1 (6 bases). V lost 7 bases and J lost 4, with 10 bases in between. The CDR3 extends over 12 amino acids. Germline CDR1 and CDR2: MNHEY and SVGAGI.

The V call is TRBV5-5, the J call TRBJ1-6, with D hard to call. V lost 9 bases to trimming and J lost 7 bases, with 14 bases between them. Germline CDR1 is SGHKS and CDR2 is YYEKEE (reference sequence). The CDR3 contains 13 residues. The DNA of the CDR3 is TGTGCCACCGCCCGGGGAGGCAATTCACCCCTCCACTTT. Protein sequence: CATARGGNSPLHF.

The chain employs TRBV21-1 and TRBJ2-7; whether TRBD2, the table's D call, matches the DNA was not checked. TRBV21-1 is labeled a pseudogene. The CDR3 is made up of 17 amino acids. In DNA form, the CDR3 reads TGTGCCAGCAGCAAAGCCTGGGGTCGGGGGATGGGGTACGAGCAGTACTTC. Translation: CASSKAWGRGMGYEQYF.

The V gene is TRBV9, the J gene TRBJ2-7, with a tentative D call TRBD1 (7 bases). Trimming cost V 0 bases and J 3 bases, with 22 bases left between them. Germline values: CDR1 SGDLS, CDR2 YYNGEE. The CDR3 totals 18 residues. The CDR3 nucleotides are TGTGCCAGCAGCGTAGCTCCCCCGGGGGCGGGACAGTACTACGAGCAGTACTTC. Its protein product is CASSVAPPGAGQYYEQYF.

The gene calls are TRBV7-2 and TRBJ1-2, with unresolved D. V was shortened by 1 base and J by 8 bases, with 17 bases between the two germline ends. CDR1 and CDR2 (germline): SGHTA, FQGNSA. CDR3 length equals 15 residues. The CDR3 spells CASSLVSFATNGYTF. The CDR3 DNA reads as TGTGCCAGCAGCTTAGTTAGTTTCGCCACTAACGGCTACACCTTC.

The gene calls are TRBV7-3 and TRBJ2-3, with D perhaps TRBD2 (7 bases). In germline, CDR1 is SGHTA, CDR2 FQGTGA. Trimming removed 2 bases at V and 2 bases at J, with 14 bases between. The CDR3 has 16 amino acids. The CDR3 loop reads CASSLRGRGATDTQYF. The CDR3 DNA sequence: TGTGCCAGCAGCTTACGGGGACGGGGGGCCACAGATACGCAGTATTTT.

The chain carries TRBV6-5 and TRBJ1-1; 10 positions match TRBD1. The CDR3 has 14 amino acids. The junction had 2 bases not matched to a gene; V was cut back by 6 bases and J by 1 base. Germline V gene data show CDR1 as MNHEY and CDR2 as SVGAGI. This CDR3 reads CASRGDRGNTEAFF. The CDR3 nucleotides are TGTGCCAGCAGGGGGGACAGGGGGAACACTGAAGCTTTCTTT.

The chain carries TRBV5-1 and TRBJ1-6; 10 bases are a match to TRBD1. The CDR3 extends over 16 amino acids. V trimming: 7 bases; J trimming: 5 bases; junction bases outside the gene matches: 9. Germline CDR1 and CDR2: SGHRS and YFSETQ. DNA of the CDR3: TGCGCCAGCCGGGACAGGGGTGTTATGGATAATTCACCCCTCCACTTT. Protein: CASRDRGVMDNSPLHF. Filled out from reference TRBV5-1 and TRBJ1-6, the complete variable domain reads KAGVTQTPRYLIKTRGQQVTLSCSPISGHRSVSWYQQTPGQGLQFLFEYFSETQRNKGNFPGRFSGRQFSNSRSEMNVSTLELGDSALYLCASRDRGVMDNSPLHFGNGTRLTVT.

In its sample, this clone was seen a few times. The gene calls are TRBV19 and TRBJ2-2; D might be TRBD1 (5 bases). Trimming removed 6 bases from V and 7 bases from J, with 18 bases in between. CDR1 LNHDA and CDR2 SQIVND come from the germline V gene (reference sequence). There are 15 residues in the CDR3. The CDR3 region has the DNA TGTGCCAGTAGCGGTCTGGGGCTAAAAGGCGGGGAGCTGTTTTTT. Protein sequence: CASSGLGLKGGELFF.

The chain recombines TRBV9 with TRBJ1-2; D unclear. With 3 bases removed from V and 4 bases from J, the gap between germline ends came to 16 bases. The CDR3 runs 15 residues. The germline gives CDR1 SGDLS, CDR2 YYNGEE. The CDR3 loop is CASSAQDPRVYGYTF. CDR3 sequence (DNA): TGTGCCAGCAGCGCTCAGGACCCGCGGGTCTATGGCTACACCTTC.

The chain links TRBV2 to TRBJ1-5; the match to TRBD1 covers 7 bases. The CDR3 runs 15 residues. CDR1 is SNHLY, CDR2 FYNNEI, per germline. With V trimmed by 6 bases and J by 2 bases, 7 bases remained unmatched. The CDR3 loop is CASSPDRAGNQPQHF. CDR3 sequence (DNA): TGTGCCAGCAGCCCAGACAGGGCGGGCAATCAGCCCCAGCATTTT.

This chain links TRBV3-1 (or the pseudogene TRBV3-2) with TRBJ2-5, with 7 bases that match TRBD2. The V gene end was trimmed by 4 bases and the J gene end by 5 bases; junction bases not matched to a gene: 10. The CDR3 runs 15 residues. The V gene's germline CDR1 is LGHDT and CDR2 YNNKEL (reference sequence). Written as DNA, the CDR3 is TGTGCCAGCAGCCCTGAACCCGGACTAGGGGAGACCCAGTACTTC. Its translation: CASSPEPGLGETQYF.

The chain employs TRBV6-5 and TRBJ1-2; possibly TRBD1 for D (6 bases). The CDR3 spans 12 residues. V was cut by 6 bases and J by 14 bases, with 19 bases left in between. Germline values: CDR1 MNHEY, CDR2 SVGAGI. The CDR3 DNA sequence: TGTGCCAGCAGGCTCAAACAGGGTGGAGTGACCTTC. Translated: CASRLKQGGVTF.

V and J are TRBV5-5 and TRBJ1-2; D unclear. V was trimmed by 2 bases and J by 7 bases, leaving 33 bases between them. Germline-derived CDR1 and CDR2 are SGHKS and YYEKEE (reference sequence). This CDR3 is built from 20 residues. The DNA for the CDR3 is TGTGCCAGCAGCTTAGGCCCTGAGCGTTCGGCTTCTTTCCTCCTTGGTGGCTACACCTTC. This gives the protein CASSLGPERSASFLLGGYTF.

The chain combines TRBV2 with TRBJ2-6, with TRBD1 as a possible D gene (6 bases). Per the germline V gene, CDR1 is SNHLY and CDR2 is FYNNEI. This CDR3 region has 14 residues. V was pared by 7 bases and J by 0 bases, with 7 bases between. This CDR3 reads CASKGDSGANVLTF. As DNA, the CDR3 is TGTGCCAGCAAGGGGGACTCTGGGGCCAACGTCCTGACTTTC.

CDR3 residues: CASSLGGSNTEAFF. CDR3 DNA sequence: TGTGCCAGCAGCTTAGGAGGCTCGAACACTGAAGCTTTCTTT. This chain uses TRBV7-9 with TRBJ1-1; D not certain. CDR3 size: 14 residues. The ends were cut back, 1 base at V and 1 base at J, with 7 bases in the middle. Germline values: CDR1 SEHNR, CDR2 FQNEAQ (reference sequence).

The genes are TRBV5-5 and TRBJ2-1; tentatively, D is TRBD2 (5 bases). Germline CDR1 is SGHKS and CDR2 is YYEKEE (reference sequence). Trimming removed 4 bases at V and 5 bases at J, with 10 bases between. The CDR3 has 13 residues. The CDR3 protein is CASSTDSHNEQFF. The DNA of the CDR3 is TGTGCCAGCAGCACGGACTCGCACAATGAGCAGTTCTTC. The full variable domain, with the rest looked up from reference TRBV5-5 and TRBJ2-1, is DAGVTQSPTHLIKTRGQQVTLRCSPISGHKSVSWYQQVLGQGPQFIFQYYEKEERGRGNFPDRFSARQFPNYSSELNVNALLLGDSALYLCASSTDSHNEQFFGPGTRLTVL.

The rearrangement uses TRBV6-5 and TRBJ2-1; D possibly corresponds to TRBD2 (5 bases). There are 16 residues in the CDR3. From germline, CDR1 is MNHEY and CDR2 SVGAGI. V lost 0 bases, J lost 0 bases, and 9 bases lay in between. For the CDR3, the DNA is TGTGCCAGCAGTTACTCGTTACTAGACTCCTACAATGAGCAGTTCTTC. Translated: CASSYSLLDSYNEQFF.

The genes are TRBV7-7 and TRBJ2-7, with TRBD1 matching over 11 bases. The CDR3 has 14 amino acids. V trimming: 5 bases; J trimming: 3 bases; junction bases outside the gene matches: 3. Per the germline V gene, CDR1 is SSHAT and CDR2 is FNYEAQ (reference sequence). The CDR3 loop is CASSLGQGDYEQYF. The CDR3 DNA follows: TGTGCCAGCAGCCTGGGACAGGGGGACTACGAGCAGTACTTC. Full variable domain (remainder filled in from reference TRBV7-7 and TRBJ2-7): GAGVSQSPRYKVTKRGQDVTLRCDPISSHATLYWYQQALGQGPEFLTYFNYEAQPDKSGLPSDRFSAERPEGSISTLTIQRTEQRDSAMYRCASSLGQGDYEQYFGPGTRLTVT.

This sequence joins TRBV29-1 and TRBJ1-1; possible D gene TRBD1, 5 bases. The CDR3 totals 14 residues. From germline, CDR1 is SQVTM and CDR2 ANQGSEA. V was cut by 4 bases and J by 0 bases, with 12 bases left in between. CDR3 residues: CSVAAGNMNTEAFF. The CDR3, as DNA: TGCAGCGTTGCGGCAGGGAACATGAACACTGAAGCTTTCTTT.

V is TRBV28 and J is TRBJ2-7; D may be TRBD2 (7 bases). The CDR3 is made up of 15 amino acids. Per germline, CDR1 MDHEN and CDR2 SYDVKM. V lost 5 bases, J lost 1 base, and 15 bases lay in between. This CDR3 reads CASSTPRGGSYEQYF. The CDR3 nucleotides read TGTGCCAGCAGTACGCCCAGGGGAGGGTCCTACGAGCAGTACTTC.

In its sample, this clone was seen once. This chain uses TRBV7-2 with TRBJ2-2; 14 nucleotides agree with TRBD2. The CDR3 is 18 amino acids. Germline loops: CDR1 SGHTA, CDR2 FQGNSA. V was pared by 5 bases and J by 0 bases, with 5 bases of the junction left unmatched. The CDR3 here is CASSALGLAGANTGELFF. The CDR3 nucleotides read TGTGCCAGCAGCGCACTGGGACTAGCGGGGGCGAACACCGGGGAGCTGTTTTTT.